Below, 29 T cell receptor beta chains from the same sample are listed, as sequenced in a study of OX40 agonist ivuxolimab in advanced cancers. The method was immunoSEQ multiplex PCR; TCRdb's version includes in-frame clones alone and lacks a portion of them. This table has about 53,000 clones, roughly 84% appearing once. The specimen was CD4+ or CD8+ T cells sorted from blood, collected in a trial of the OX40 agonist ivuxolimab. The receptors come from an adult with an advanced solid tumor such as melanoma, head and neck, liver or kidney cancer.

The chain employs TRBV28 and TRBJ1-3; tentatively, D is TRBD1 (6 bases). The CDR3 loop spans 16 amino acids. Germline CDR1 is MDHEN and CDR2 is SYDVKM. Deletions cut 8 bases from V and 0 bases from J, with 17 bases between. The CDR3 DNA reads TGTGCCAGCTATAAGGGGGGATCCATCTCTGGAAACACCATATATTTT. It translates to CASYKGGSISGNTIYF.

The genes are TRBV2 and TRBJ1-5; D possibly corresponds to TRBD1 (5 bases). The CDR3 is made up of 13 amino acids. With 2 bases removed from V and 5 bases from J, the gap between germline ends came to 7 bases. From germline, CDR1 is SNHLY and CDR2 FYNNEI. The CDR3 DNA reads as TGTGCCAGCAGTGAACAGGGCGATCAGCCCCAGCATTTT. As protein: CASSEQGDQPQHF.

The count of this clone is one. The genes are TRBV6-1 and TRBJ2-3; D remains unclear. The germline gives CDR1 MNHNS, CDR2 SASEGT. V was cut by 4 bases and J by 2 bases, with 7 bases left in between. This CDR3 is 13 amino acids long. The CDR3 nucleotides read TGTGCCAGCAGTGTATCGGCCACAGATACGCAGTATTTT. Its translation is CASSVSATDTQYF.

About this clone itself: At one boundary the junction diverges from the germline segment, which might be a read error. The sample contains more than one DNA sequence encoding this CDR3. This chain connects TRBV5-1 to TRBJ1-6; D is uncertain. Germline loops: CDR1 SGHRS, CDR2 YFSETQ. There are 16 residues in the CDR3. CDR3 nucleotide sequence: TGCGCCAGCAGTTTGGACCCGAGCTCCTATAATTCACCCCTCCACTTT. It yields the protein CASSLDPSSYNSPLHF.

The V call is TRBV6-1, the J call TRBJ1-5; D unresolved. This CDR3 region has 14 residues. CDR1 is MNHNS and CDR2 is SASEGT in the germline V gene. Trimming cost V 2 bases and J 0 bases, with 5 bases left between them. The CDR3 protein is CASSENYSNQPQHF. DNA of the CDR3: TGTGCCAGCAGTGAAAACTATAGCAATCAGCCCCAGCATTTT.

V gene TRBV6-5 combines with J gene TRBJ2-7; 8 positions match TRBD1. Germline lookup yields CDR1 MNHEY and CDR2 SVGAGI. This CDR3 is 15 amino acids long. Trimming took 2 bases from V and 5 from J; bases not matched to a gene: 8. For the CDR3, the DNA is TGTGCCAGCAGTTACAGACAGGGGACTCTGCACGAGCAGTACTTC. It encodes CASSYRQGTLHEQYF.

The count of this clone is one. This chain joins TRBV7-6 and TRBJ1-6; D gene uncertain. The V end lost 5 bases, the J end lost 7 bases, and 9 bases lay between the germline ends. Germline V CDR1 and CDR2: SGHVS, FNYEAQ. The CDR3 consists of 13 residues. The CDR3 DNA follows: TGTGCCAGCAGCCGAGCGGCGAATTCACCCCTCCACTTT. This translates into CASSRAANSPLHF.

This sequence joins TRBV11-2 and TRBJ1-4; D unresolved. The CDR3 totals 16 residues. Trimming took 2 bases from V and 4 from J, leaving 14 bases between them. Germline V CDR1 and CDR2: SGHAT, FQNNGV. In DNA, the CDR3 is TGTGCCAGCAGCTTATCACCGGGCCTCCTTAATGAAAAACTGTTTTTT. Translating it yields CASSLSPGLLNEKLFF.

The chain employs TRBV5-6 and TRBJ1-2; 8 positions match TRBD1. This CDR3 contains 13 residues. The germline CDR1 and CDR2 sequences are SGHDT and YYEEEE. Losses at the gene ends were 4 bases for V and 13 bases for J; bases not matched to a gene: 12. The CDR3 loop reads CASSGRQGSLITF. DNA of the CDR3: TGTGCCAGCAGCGGGAGACAGGGGAGTCTTATCACCTTC.

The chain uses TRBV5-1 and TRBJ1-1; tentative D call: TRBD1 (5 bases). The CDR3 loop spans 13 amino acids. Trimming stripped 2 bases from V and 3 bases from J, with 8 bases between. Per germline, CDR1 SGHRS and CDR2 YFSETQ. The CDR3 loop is CASSFGQDTEAFF. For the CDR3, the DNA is TGCGCCAGCAGCTTCGGACAAGACACTGAAGCTTTCTTT.

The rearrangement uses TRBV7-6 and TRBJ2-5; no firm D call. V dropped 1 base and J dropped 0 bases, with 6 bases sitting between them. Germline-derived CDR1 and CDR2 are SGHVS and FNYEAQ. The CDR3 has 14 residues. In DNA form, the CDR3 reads TGTGCCAGCAGCTTAGGTACAAACCAAGAGACCCAGTACTTC. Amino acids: CASSLGTNQETQYF. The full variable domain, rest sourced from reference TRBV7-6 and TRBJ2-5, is GAGVSQSPRYKVTKRGQDVALRCDPISGHVSLYWYRQALGQGPEFLTYFNYEAQQDKSGLPNDRFSAERPEGSISTLTIQRTEQRDSAMYRCASSLGTNQETQYFGPGTRLLVL.

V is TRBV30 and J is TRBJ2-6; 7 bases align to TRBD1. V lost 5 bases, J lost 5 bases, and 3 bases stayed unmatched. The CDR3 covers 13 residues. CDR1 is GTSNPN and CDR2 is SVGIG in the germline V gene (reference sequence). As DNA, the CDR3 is TGTGCCTGGGAGGGACAGTGGGCCAACGTCCTGACTTTC. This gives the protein CAWEGQWANVLTF. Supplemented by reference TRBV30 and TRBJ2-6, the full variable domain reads SQTIHQWPATLVQPVGSPLSLECTVEGTSNPNLYWYRQAAGRGLQLLFYSVGIGQISSEVPQNLSASRPQDRQFILSSKKLLLSDSGFYLCAWEGQWANVLTFGAGSRLTVL.

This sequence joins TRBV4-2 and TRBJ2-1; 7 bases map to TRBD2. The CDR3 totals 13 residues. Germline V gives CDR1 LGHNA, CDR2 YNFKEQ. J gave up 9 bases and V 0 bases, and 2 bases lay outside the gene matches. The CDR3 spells CASSQEQRGEQFF. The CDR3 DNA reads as TGTGCCAGCAGCCAAGAACAGCGGGGTGAGCAGTTCTTC.

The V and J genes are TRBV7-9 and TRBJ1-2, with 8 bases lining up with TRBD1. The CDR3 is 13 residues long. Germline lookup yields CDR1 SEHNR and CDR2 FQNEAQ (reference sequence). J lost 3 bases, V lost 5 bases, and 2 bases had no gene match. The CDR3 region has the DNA TGTGCCAGCAGCCCACAGGGGGACTATGGCTACACCTTC. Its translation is CASSPQGDYGYTF.

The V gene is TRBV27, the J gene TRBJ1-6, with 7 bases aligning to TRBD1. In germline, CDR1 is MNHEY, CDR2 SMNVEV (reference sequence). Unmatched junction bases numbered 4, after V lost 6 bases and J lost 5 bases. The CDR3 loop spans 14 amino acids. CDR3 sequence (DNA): TGTGCCAGCAGCCCTGACAGGGATAATTCACCCCTCCACTTT. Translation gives CASSPDRDNSPLHF.

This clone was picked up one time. CDR3 sequence reads: CASRVGTGVETQYF. As DNA, the CDR3 is TGCGCCAGCAGAGTCGGGACAGGGGTTGAGACCCAGTACTTC. V is TRBV5-1 and J is TRBJ2-5; 10 bases are shared with TRBD1. Trimming took 5 bases from V and 5 from J; bases not matched to a gene: 6. The CDR3 totals 14 residues. Germline CDR1 SGHRS, CDR2 YFSETQ.

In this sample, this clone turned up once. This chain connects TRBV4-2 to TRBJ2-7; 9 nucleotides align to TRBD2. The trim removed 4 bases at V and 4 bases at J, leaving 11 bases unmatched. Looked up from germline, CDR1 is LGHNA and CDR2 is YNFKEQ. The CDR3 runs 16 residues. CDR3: CASSRGSGGARYEQYF. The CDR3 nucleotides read TGTGCCAGCAGCCGGGGTAGCGGGGGTGCTCGTTACGAGCAGTACTTC.

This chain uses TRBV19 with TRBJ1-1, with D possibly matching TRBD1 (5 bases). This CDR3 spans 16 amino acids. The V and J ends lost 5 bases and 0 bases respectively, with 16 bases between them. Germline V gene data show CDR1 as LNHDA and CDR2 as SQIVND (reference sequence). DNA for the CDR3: TGTGCCAGTAGTCCCCTTGGGGGGTGGATGAACACTGAAGCTTTCTTT. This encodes CASSPLGGWMNTEAFF.

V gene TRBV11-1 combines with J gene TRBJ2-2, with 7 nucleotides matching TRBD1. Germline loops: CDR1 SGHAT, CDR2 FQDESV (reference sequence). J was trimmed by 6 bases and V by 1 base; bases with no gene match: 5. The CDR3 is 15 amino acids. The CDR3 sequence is CASSLGKTGAGELFF. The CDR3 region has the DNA TGTGCCAGCAGCTTAGGGAAAACAGGGGCCGGGGAGCTGTTTTTT.

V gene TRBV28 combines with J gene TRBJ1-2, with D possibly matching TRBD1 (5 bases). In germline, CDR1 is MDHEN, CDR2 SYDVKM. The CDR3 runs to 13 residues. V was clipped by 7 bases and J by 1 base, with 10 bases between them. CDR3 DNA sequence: TGTGCCAGCACCTACGGGGGTAACTATGGCTACACCTTC. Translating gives CASTYGGNYGYTF.

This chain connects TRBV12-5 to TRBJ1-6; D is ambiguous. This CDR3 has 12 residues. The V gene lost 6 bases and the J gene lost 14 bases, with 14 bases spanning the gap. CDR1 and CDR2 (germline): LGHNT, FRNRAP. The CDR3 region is CASGAGGQTLHF. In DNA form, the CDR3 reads TGTGCTAGTGGGGCGGGAGGCCAAACCCTCCACTTT.

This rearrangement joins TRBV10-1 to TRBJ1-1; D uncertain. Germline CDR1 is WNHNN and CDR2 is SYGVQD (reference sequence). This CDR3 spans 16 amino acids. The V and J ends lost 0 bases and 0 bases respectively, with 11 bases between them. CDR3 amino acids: CASSESKSWVNTEAFF. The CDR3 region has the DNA TGCGCCAGCAGTGAGTCGAAGTCCTGGGTGAACACTGAAGCTTTCTTT.

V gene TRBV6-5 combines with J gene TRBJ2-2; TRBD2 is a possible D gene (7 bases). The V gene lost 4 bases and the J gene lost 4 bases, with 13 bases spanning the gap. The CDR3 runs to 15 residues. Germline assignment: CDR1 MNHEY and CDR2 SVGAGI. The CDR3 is CASSSAGAGTGELFF. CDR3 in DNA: TGTGCCAGCAGTTCCGCGGGGGCTGGCACCGGGGAGCTGTTTTTT.

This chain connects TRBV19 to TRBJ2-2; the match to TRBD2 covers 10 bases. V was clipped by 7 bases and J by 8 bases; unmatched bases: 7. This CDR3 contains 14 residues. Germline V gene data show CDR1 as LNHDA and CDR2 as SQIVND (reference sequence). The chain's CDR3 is CASTSLTSGGELFF. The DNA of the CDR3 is TGTGCCAGTACCTCCTTGACTAGCGGGGGGGAGCTGTTTTTT.

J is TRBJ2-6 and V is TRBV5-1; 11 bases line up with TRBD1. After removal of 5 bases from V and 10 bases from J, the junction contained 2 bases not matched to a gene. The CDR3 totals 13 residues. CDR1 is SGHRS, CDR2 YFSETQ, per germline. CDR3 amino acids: CASRGTGGNVLTF. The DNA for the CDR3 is TGCGCCAGCAGGGGGACAGGGGGAAACGTCCTGACTTTC.

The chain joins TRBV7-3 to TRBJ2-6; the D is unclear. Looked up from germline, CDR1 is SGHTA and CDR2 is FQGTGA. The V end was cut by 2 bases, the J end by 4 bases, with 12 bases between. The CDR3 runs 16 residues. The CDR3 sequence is CASSLYGPRGANVLTF. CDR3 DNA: TGTGCCAGCAGCTTATATGGGCCTCGGGGGGCCAACGTCCTGACTTTC.

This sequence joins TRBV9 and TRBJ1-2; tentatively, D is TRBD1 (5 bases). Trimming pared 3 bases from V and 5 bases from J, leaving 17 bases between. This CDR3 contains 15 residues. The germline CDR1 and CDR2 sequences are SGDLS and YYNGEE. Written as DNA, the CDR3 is TGTGCCAGCAGCGCCGCACGGGGGGATCGGTATGGCTACACCTTC. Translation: CASSAARGDRYGYTF. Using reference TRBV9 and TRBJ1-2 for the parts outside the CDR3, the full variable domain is DSGVTQTPKHLITATGQRVTLRCSPRSGDLSVYWYQQSLDQGLQFLIQYYNGEERAKGNILERFSAQQFPDLHSELNLSSLELGDSALYFCASSAARGDRYGYTFGSGTRLTVV.

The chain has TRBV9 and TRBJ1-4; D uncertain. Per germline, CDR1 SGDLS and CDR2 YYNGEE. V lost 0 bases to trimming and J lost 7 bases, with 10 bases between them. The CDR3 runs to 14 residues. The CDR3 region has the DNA TGTGCCAGCAGCGTAGCGGCCGGTAGTGAAAAACTGTTTTTT. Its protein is CASSVAAGSEKLFF.

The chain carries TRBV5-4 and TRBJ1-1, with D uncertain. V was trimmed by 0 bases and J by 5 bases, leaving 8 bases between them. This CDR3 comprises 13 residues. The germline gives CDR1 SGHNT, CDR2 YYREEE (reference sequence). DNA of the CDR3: TGTGCCAGCAGCTTGGTGGGTAGAACTGAAGCTTTCTTT. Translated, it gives CASSLVGRTEAFF.